Listed here are 28 T cell receptor beta chains from one sample, sequenced in a study of shared clonotypes between healthy human individuals. Measured with immunoSEQ multiplex PCR; TCRdb has only the in-frame clones, and not every one. The data hold about 380,000 clones, with about 96% observed a single time. The sample comprised memory CD8+ T cells sorted from blood. The subset here: CD45RO+ cells pooled with CCR7-negative TemRA cells. These receptors came from a man aged 25 to 45 in good health.

The chain links TRBV5-1 to TRBJ1-5; no clear D gene. Trimming took 2 bases from V and 4 from J, leaving 13 bases between them. In germline, CDR1 is SGHRS, CDR2 YFSETQ. The CDR3 loop spans 15 amino acids. The CDR3 nucleotides read TGCGCCAGCAGCTTCGTAGCCGGGCTGAATCAGCCCCAGCATTTT. Translated: CASSFVAGLNQPQHF.

On this clone: The same CDR3 is also encoded by other DNA sequences in this sample. V and J are TRBV2 and TRBJ2-1; D gene ambiguous. The CDR3 length is 11 residues. Looked up from germline, CDR1 is SNHLY and CDR2 is FYNNEI. The V end lost 6 bases, the J end lost 4 bases, and 4 bases lay between the germline ends. The CDR3 DNA reads as TGTGCCAGCAGGATATACAATGAGCAGTTCTTC. Protein product: CASRIYNEQFF.

The chain has TRBV4-1 and TRBJ2-7; D possibly corresponds to TRBD2 (5 bases). CDR1 is MGHRA and CDR2 is YSYEKL in the germline V gene. The CDR3 loop spans 15 amino acids. V was pared by 4 bases and J by 2 bases, with 15 bases between. The DNA for the CDR3 is TGCGCCAGCAGCCGAACGCCAGCGGAGACCTACGAGCAGTACTTC. It is translated as CASSRTPAETYEQYF.

The gene calls are TRBV29-1 and TRBJ2-7; no firm D call. Germline V gene data show CDR1 as SQVTM and CDR2 as ANQGSEA. Trimming pared 4 bases from V and 0 bases from J, leaving 7 bases between. CDR3 length: 12 residues. CDR3 sequence reads: CSVGGNSYEQYF. DNA for the CDR3: TGCAGCGTTGGTGGGAACTCCTACGAGCAGTACTTC.

This clone appeared a single time. This chain joins TRBV4-2 and TRBJ1-4, with D tentatively TRBD1 (5 bases). CDR1 is LGHNA, CDR2 YNFKEQ, per germline. V lost 1 base to trimming and J lost 2 bases, with 14 bases between them. There are 17 residues in the CDR3. CDR3 sequence reads: CASSQAEGGGTNEKLFF. The DNA for the CDR3 is TGTGCCAGCAGCCAAGCCGAGGGCGGGGGTACTAATGAAAAACTGTTTTTT.

This clone was detected only once. The chain is built from TRBV2 and TRBJ2-1, with D hard to call. CDR3 size: 10 residues. Germline CDR1 SNHLY, CDR2 FYNNEI. The V end lost 7 bases, the J end lost 7 bases, and 5 bases lay between the germline ends. The CDR3 sequence is CASNKNEQFF. CDR3 bases: TGTGCCAGCAACAAAAATGAGCAGTTCTTC.

The chain recombines TRBV6-5 with TRBJ2-7; tentatively, D is TRBD1 or TRBD2 (5 bases each). The CDR3 is made up of 13 amino acids. Trimming left V 0 bases short and J 6 bases short, with 9 bases between. CDR1 MNHEY and CDR2 SVGAGI come from the germline V gene. The CDR3 loop reads CASSYSGGTEQYF. The CDR3 nucleotides are TGTGCCAGCAGTTACTCCGGTGGGACCGAGCAGTACTTC.

The chain has TRBV7-2 and TRBJ2-7; D call uncertain. Per germline, CDR1 SGHTA and CDR2 FQGNSA. The CDR3 consists of 13 residues. The germline V and J ends were trimmed by 0 bases and 2 bases, with 5 bases remaining between them. This chain's CDR3 is CASSLAPAYEQYF. The CDR3 region has the DNA TGTGCCAGCAGCTTAGCGCCAGCCTACGAGCAGTACTTC.

In the case of this clone: The same CDR3 can be traced to other DNA sequences in this sample. The chain couples TRBV9 to TRBJ2-2; TRBD2 might be the D (6 bases). Trimming removed 0 bases from V and 0 bases from J, with 6 bases in between. Looked up from germline, CDR1 is SGDLS and CDR2 is YYNGEE. This CDR3 is 15 amino acids long. The CDR3: CASSVGLANTGELFF. CDR3 sequence (DNA): TGTGCCAGCAGCGTAGGACTAGCGAACACCGGGGAGCTGTTTTTT.

This clone was recorded only once. The V call is TRBV5-6, the J call TRBJ2-3; no clear D. The V end was cut by 0 bases, the J end by 4 bases, with 15 bases between. Germline V gene lookup returns CDR1 SGHDT and CDR2 YYEEEE. The CDR3 extends over 16 amino acids. CDR3 sequence: CASSLGPPATSDTQYF. CDR3 DNA: TGTGCCAGCAGCTTGGGGCCTCCCGCGACCTCAGATACGCAGTATTTT. Full variable domain (outside the CDR3, taken from reference TRBV5-6 and TRBJ2-3): DAGVTQSPTHLIKTRGQQVTLRCSPKSGHDTVSWYQQALGQGPQFIFQYYEEEERQRGNFPDRFSGHQFPNYSSELNVNALLLGDSALYLCASSLGPPATSDTQYFGPGTRLTVL.

The chain employs TRBV9 and TRBJ1-2; D gene ambiguous. The ends were cut back, 4 bases at V and 3 bases at J, with 7 bases in the middle. Germline V CDR1 and CDR2: SGDLS, YYNGEE. This CDR3 is built from 12 residues. CDR3 amino acids: CASSLEDYGYTF. CDR3 in DNA: TGTGCCAGCAGCCTAGAGGACTATGGCTACACCTTC.

The chain employs TRBV29-1 and TRBJ1-2; weak D call: TRBD1 (5 bases). Germline V CDR1 and CDR2: SQVTM, ANQGSEA. V was clipped by 4 bases and J by 8 bases, with 17 bases between them. The CDR3 spans 13 residues. The CDR3 region has the DNA TGCAGCGTTGCGGCAGGGTCGGGCGGCGGCTACACCTTC. It yields the protein CSVAAGSGGGYTF. The full variable domain, in which reference TRBV29-1 and TRBJ1-2 provide the parts outside the CDR3, is SAVISQKPSRDICQRGTSLTIQCQVDSQVTMMFWYRQQPGQSLTLIATANQGSEATYESGFVIDKFPISRPNLTFSTLTVSNMSPEDSSIYLCSVAAGSGGGYTFGSGTRLTVV.

Comment on this clone: At the DNA level, this CDR3 is encoded by other sequences in the same sample as well. The CDR3 DNA reads as TGTGCCAGTAGTATAGGAGGAGCCTACGAGCAGTACTTC. Its translation: CASSIGGAYEQYF. This chain connects TRBV19 to TRBJ2-7; D ambiguous. Germline V CDR1 and CDR2: LNHDA, SQIVND (reference sequence). V was shortened by 1 base and J by 2 bases, with 6 bases between the two germline ends. The CDR3 has 13 residues.

This chain uses TRBV11-2 with TRBJ2-1; 13 bases agree with TRBD2. The germline gives CDR1 SGHAT, CDR2 FQNNGV. The CDR3 covers 14 residues. V shed 10 bases, J shed 12 bases, and the junction held 12 bases outside the gene matches. The CDR3 DNA is TGTGCCACCCTCAACCTTAGACTAGCGGGAGGGCAGTTCTTC. This codes for CATLNLRLAGGQFF.

The chain recombines TRBV29-1 with TRBJ1-3; D gene unclear. Germline-derived CDR1 and CDR2 are SQVTM and ANQGSEA. Trimming cost V 4 bases and J 2 bases, with 15 bases left between them. This CDR3 is built from 15 residues. CDR3 nucleotide sequence: TGCAGCGTTGTCCACAGCTCGGGCCCTGGAAACACCATATATTTT. It codes for CSVVHSSGPGNTIYF. The variable domain in full, completed from reference TRBV29-1 and TRBJ1-3, reads SAVISQKPSRDICQRGTSLTIQCQVDSQVTMMFWYRQQPGQSLTLIATANQGSEATYESGFVIDKFPISRPNLTFSTLTVSNMSPEDSSIYLCSVVHSSGPGNTIYFGEGSWLTVV.

V gene TRBV25-1 combines with J gene TRBJ2-1; D tentatively fits TRBD1 or TRBD2 (5 bases each). The CDR3 extends over 15 amino acids. The V end was cut by 4 bases, the J end by 5 bases, with 15 bases between. Germline V lookup: CDR1 MGHDK, CDR2 SYGVNS. This chain's CDR3 is CASSAEGLSDNEQFF. CDR3 nucleotides: TGTGCCAGCAGTGCAGAGGGGCTCAGCGACAATGAGCAGTTCTTC. Filled out from reference TRBV25-1 and TRBJ2-1, the complete variable domain reads EADIYQTPRYLVIGTGKKITLECSQTMGHDKMYWYQQDPGMELHLIHYSYGVNSTEKGDLSSESTVSRIRTEHFPLTLESARPSHTSQYLCASSAEGLSDNEQFFGPGTRLTVL.

This clone was observed a handful of times. The gene calls are TRBV10-2 and TRBJ1-1; TRBD1 might be the D (6 bases). The CDR3 runs to 16 residues. The germline gives CDR1 WSHSY, CDR2 SAAADI. Trimming removed 10 bases from V and 1 base from J, with 22 bases in between. The CDR3 loop is CATVDSQGLGNTEAFF. The DNA for the CDR3 is TGCGCCACCGTGGACTCACAGGGCCTTGGGAACACTGAAGCTTTCTTT.

This chain links TRBV7-3 with TRBJ2-5, with 11 bases aligning to TRBD2. J lost 4 bases, V lost 5 bases, and 6 bases had no gene match. Germline V gene lookup returns CDR1 SGHTA and CDR2 FQGTGA. This CDR3 region has 15 residues. DNA of the CDR3: TGTGCCAGCAGCCGGGTAGCGGGAGGGGGAGAGACCCAGTACTTC. Its translation is CASSRVAGGGETQYF. Using reference TRBV7-3 and TRBJ2-5 for the parts outside the CDR3, the full variable domain is GAGVSQTPSNKVTEKGKYVELRCDPISGHTALYWYRQSLGQGPEFLIYFQGTGAADDSGLPNDRFFAVRPEGSVSTLKIQRTERGDSAVYLCASSRVAGGGETQYFGPGTRLLVL.

Note on this clone: Just one base apart from a much larger clone, this may be a read error. Distinct nucleotide sequences in the sample also encode this CDR3. The chain carries TRBV27 and TRBJ2-7; TRBD1 agrees at 11 bases. This CDR3 spans 14 amino acids. The V gene's germline CDR1 is MNHEY and CDR2 SMNVEV (reference sequence). Trimming took 4 bases from V and 3 from J; bases not matched to a gene: 2. CDR3 residues: CASSSGTGGYEQYF. The CDR3 DNA is TGTGCCAGCAGTTCAGGGACAGGGGGCTACGAGCAGTACTTC.

V usage is TRBV9 and J usage is TRBJ2-2; possibly TRBD2 for D (6 bases). This CDR3 is built from 17 residues. The germline CDR1 and CDR2 sequences are SGDLS and YYNGEE. Trimming removed 0 bases at V and 5 bases at J, with 17 bases between. The CDR3 DNA is TGTGCCAGCAGCGTAGCTGGGGTAGCGGCTAGGACCGGGGAGCTGTTTTTT. Protein: CASSVAGVAARTGELFF.

The chain links TRBV28 to TRBJ2-7, with TRBD1 matching 7 bases. V lost 2 bases and J lost 4; bases outside the gene matches: 8. This CDR3 is built from 15 residues. CDR1 is MDHEN and CDR2 is SYDVKM in the germline V gene. The CDR3 DNA is TGTGCCAGCAGTTTACATCGGGACAGTGTATACGAGCAGTACTTC. This sequence encodes CASSLHRDSVYEQYF.

The V gene is TRBV10-3, the J gene TRBJ2-7; D call uncertain. The CDR3 totals 11 residues. Germline V CDR1 and CDR2: ENHRY, SYGVKD. Trimming removed 10 bases at V and 1 base at J, with 8 bases between. The CDR3 spells CATQGSYEQYF. The CDR3 DNA follows: TGTGCCACCCAAGGGTCCTACGAGCAGTACTTC.

This chain uses TRBV28 with TRBJ1-2, with D perhaps matching TRBD1 (6 bases). V dropped 2 bases and J dropped 2 bases, with 9 bases sitting between them. Germline CDR1 and CDR2: MDHEN and SYDVKM. CDR3 length: 14 amino acids. The CDR3: CASSLGQGNYGYTF. The CDR3 DNA reads as TGTGCCAGCAGTTTAGGGCAGGGGAACTATGGCTACACCTTC.

V is TRBV9 and J is TRBJ1-2; 7 positions match TRBD1. Germline CDR1 and CDR2: SGDLS and YYNGEE. The CDR3 loop spans 15 amino acids. V lost 0 bases, J lost 0 bases, and 2 bases stayed unmatched. The CDR3 loop is CASSVDRGANYGYTF. As DNA, the CDR3 is TGTGCCAGCAGCGTAGACAGGGGCGCTAACTATGGCTACACCTTC.

J is TRBJ2-1 and V is TRBV5-4; 11 bases match TRBD2. Germline V lookup: CDR1 SGHNT, CDR2 YYREEE (reference sequence). V trimming: 5 bases; J trimming: 7 bases; junction bases outside the gene matches: 8. CDR3 size: 15 residues. CDR3 protein: CASSYSGRAGNEQFF. CDR3 nucleotides: TGTGCCAGCAGTTATAGCGGGAGGGCCGGGAATGAGCAGTTCTTC.

The gene calls are TRBV30 and TRBJ1-5; D is possibly TRBD1 (5 bases). The V gene's germline CDR1 is GTSNPN and CDR2 SVGIG (reference sequence). Trimming removed 2 bases from V and 2 bases from J, with 13 bases in between. The CDR3 is 15 residues long. The CDR3 loop is CAWSPRGRGNQPQHF. CDR3 in DNA: TGTGCCTGGAGTCCGAGGGGTAGGGGCAATCAGCCCCAGCATTTT.

The gene calls are TRBV5-1 and TRBJ2-1; D tentatively reads TRBD1 or TRBD2 (5 bases each). Germline V gene sequence: CDR1 SGHRS, CDR2 YFSETQ. The V and J ends lost 2 bases and 2 bases respectively, with 14 bases between them. The CDR3 extends over 16 amino acids. The CDR3 sequence is CASSFKVGDPYNEQFF. The CDR3 DNA reads as TGCGCCAGCAGCTTCAAGGTTGGGGACCCCTACAATGAGCAGTTCTTC.

The rearrangement joins TRBV18 to TRBJ2-3; a possible D gene is TRBD1 (6 bases). The CDR3 runs to 17 residues. The V and J ends lost 2 bases and 2 bases respectively, with 17 bases between them. Per germline, CDR1 KGHSH and CDR2 LQKENI. The CDR3 sequence: CASSPRLGAGLTDTQYF. The CDR3 nucleotides are TGTGCCAGCTCACCAAGGTTGGGGGCAGGGCTCACAGATACGCAGTATTTT. Full variable domain (rest looked up from reference TRBV18 and TRBJ2-3): NAGVMQNPRHLVRRRGQEARLRCSPMKGHSHVYWYRQLPEEGLKFMVYLQKENIIDESGMPKERFSAEFPKEGPSILRIQQVVRGDSAAYFCASSPRLGAGLTDTQYFGPGTRLTVL.